The sample holds one count of the clone carrying this T cell receptor (beta chain). This sample was included in a study of blood T cell repertoires in COVID-19. At the level of the study: The United States, Italy and Spain were the sources of the acute and convalescent COVID-19 samples. The analysed material was cDNA or gDNA that came from T cells, B-cell-depleted T cells, or PBMCs.

This CDR3 is built from 15 residues. V shed 5 bases and J shed 3 bases, with 16 bases lying between them. Germline V gene sequence: CDR1 LNHDA, CDR2 SQIVND (reference sequence). How the authors handled the data: Reference gene primer amplification gave nucleated cell count estimates. Profiled with immunoSEQ multiplex PCR; TCRdb holds only in-frame clones, not every one. V, J and clone size derive from that table, while D and trimming were established from the DNA sequence. The sample lists roughly 160,000 clones; approximately 79% were seen once. This chain connects TRBV19 to TRBJ1-2; perhaps TRBD1 as D (6 bases). The receptor's source is a woman of 80 years or more with acute or convalescent COVID-19. Sequenced sample: peripheral blood. The CDR3 region is CASSDGGRSDYGYTF. The CDR3 coding sequence is TGTGCCAGTAGTGATGGGGGCAGGTCGGACTATGGCTACACCTTC.